The 22 T cell receptor beta chains in this list originate from one sample, sequenced in a study of T cells after yellow fever vaccination. TCRdb independently ran MiXCR on the 5' RACE reads; one entry per CDR3 protein. The sample includes about 110,000 distinct CDR3 sequences, 7% to 8.5% of them seen just once. Material: CD8+ T cells sorted from PBMCs, obtained 45 days after the yellow fever booster vaccination. These receptor sequences come from a man aged 30 to 39 who received the YFV17D yellow fever vaccine.

This clonotype turned up a few times. This chain joins TRBV7-8 and TRBJ2-7; 9 bases align to TRBD2. The germline gives CDR1 SGHVS, CDR2 FQNEAQ. The CDR3 is 14 residues long. With 4 bases clipped from V and 4 bases from J, the junction kept 5 bases outside the gene matches. In DNA, the CDR3 is TGTGCCAGCAGCTCCAGCGGGAGGAGGTACGAGCAGTACTTC. Encoded protein: CASSSSGRRYEQYF.

This clonotype was seen repeatedly, ten times or more. The chain recombines TRBV4-1 with TRBJ2-1; D is undetermined. Germline V CDR1 and CDR2: MGHRA, YSYEKL. V was cut by 3 bases and J by 1 base, with 10 bases left in between. CDR3 length equals 15 residues. CDR3 nucleotides: TGCGCCAGCAGCCACGGCGACTCATCCTACAATGAGCAGTTCTTC. Translation gives CASSHGDSSYNEQFF.

This clonotype was seen ten or more times. The CDR3 region has the DNA TGTGCCACCAGCAGGGCAGGGGGCGAAAAGATGGGTCTCTACGAGCAGTACTTC. Its protein is CATSRAGGEKMGLYEQYF. The J gene is TRBJ2-7, the V gene TRBV15, with TRBD1 matching over 8 bases. Trimming cost V 3 bases and J 3 bases; bases outside gene matches: 16. The germline CDR1 and CDR2 sequences are LNHNV and YYDKDF (reference sequence). The CDR3 contains 18 residues. The whole variable domain, filled in from reference TRBV15 and TRBJ2-7, reads DAMVIQNPRYQVTQFGKPVTLSCSQTLNHNVMYWYQQKSSQAPKLLFHYYDKDFNNEADTPDNFQSRRPNTSFCFLDIRSPGLGDTAMYLCATSRAGGEKMGLYEQYFGPGTRLTVT.

In its sample, this clonotype was seen a few times. At one end, the junction sequence differs from germline, possibly due to a read error. CDR3 DNA sequence: TGTGCCTTCAGTTTTAAAACCGAGGGCCGCGCGAGGAACACCGGGGAGCTGTTTTTT. This gives the protein CAFSFKTEGRARNTGELFF. This sequence joins TRBV10-3 and TRBJ2-2, with D maybe TRBD2 (5 bases). The CDR3 loop spans 19 amino acids. Germline CDR1 and CDR2: ENHRY and SYGVKD.

The chain is built from TRBV12-3 or TRBV12-4 and TRBJ2-7; the D is unclear. V was cut by 3 bases and J by 5 bases, with 8 bases left in between. The CDR3 is 12 residues long. DNA of the CDR3: TGTGCCAGCAGTTTTGAAAAAAACGAGCAGTACTTC. This encodes CASSFEKNEQYF.

A few counts support this clonotype. The chain is built from TRBV6-5 and TRBJ1-1; 7 nucleotides agree with TRBD1. CDR3 length: 15 amino acids. V lost 1 base, J lost 3 bases, and 5 bases stayed unmatched. Germline CDR1 is MNHEY and CDR2 is SVGAGI. In DNA form, the CDR3 reads TGTGCCAGCAGTTACTACGCAGGGGGGGACACTGAAGCTTTCTTT. Translated, it gives CASSYYAGGDTEAFF.

This clonotype was observed at least ten times. The chain employs TRBV20-1 and TRBJ2-5, with TRBD2 as a possible D gene (5 bases). The CDR3 contains 13 residues. Trimming stripped 5 bases from V and 3 bases from J, with 13 bases between. CDR1 and CDR2 from the germline V gene are DFQATT and SNEGSKA (reference sequence). This chain's CDR3 is CSAVNPGKETQYF. The CDR3 DNA sequence: TGCAGTGCTGTGAACCCCGGGAAAGAGACCCAGTACTTC.

A word on this clonotype: It may be a read error: a sequence one base away is much more abundant. The CDR3, as DNA: TGTGCCGGGTCGGTGGAGGGCACTGAAGCTTTCTTT. Translation gives CAGSVEGTEAFF. The V and J genes are TRBV30 and TRBJ1-1; unclear D gene. The V gene lost 8 bases and the J gene lost 4 bases, with 14 bases spanning the gap. The CDR3 consists of 12 residues. CDR1 and CDR2 from the germline V gene are GTSNPN and SVGIG (reference sequence).

This clonotype was recorded many times. The V and J genes are TRBV12-3 or TRBV12-4 and TRBJ2-2, with TRBD2 identical over 11 bases. The CDR3 is made up of 17 amino acids. V shed 3 bases and J 4 bases; nucleotides not matched to a gene: 7. The CDR3 DNA reads TGTGCCAGCAGTTTGAGCCTAGCGGGAGGTGTCACCGGGGAGCTGTTTTTT. It is translated as CASSLSLAGGVTGELFF.

This clonotype was seen repeatedly, ten times or more. The V call is TRBV9, the J call TRBJ2-5, with D perhaps TRBD2 (6 bases). V lost 3 bases to trimming and J lost 5 bases, with 17 bases between them. The CDR3 has 15 amino acids. Germline CDR1 and CDR2: SGDLS and YYNGEE. The chain's CDR3 is CASSGSMGGWETQYF. For the CDR3, the DNA is TGTGCCAGCAGCGGGTCCATGGGAGGTTGGGAGACCCAGTACTTC.

There are many counts of this clonotype. V and J are TRBV6-2 or TRBV6-3 and TRBJ2-3; 14 bases line up with TRBD2. Germline CDR1 and CDR2: MNHEY and SVGEGT. The CDR3 spans 17 residues. V shed 5 bases, J shed 6 bases, and the junction held 10 bases outside the gene matches. The DNA of the CDR3 is TGTGCCAGCAGTCCCCCGGGACTAGCGGGAGTCCGTGATACGCAGTATTTT. Amino acids: CASSPPGLAGVRDTQYF.

This sequence joins TRBV11-3 and TRBJ2-3, with a tentative D call TRBD2 (5 bases). The CDR3 runs to 15 residues. The germline V gene encodes CDR1 SGHNT and CDR2 YENEEA. V gave up 5 bases and J gave up 3 bases, with 15 bases separating them. The chain's CDR3 is CASSRHTGDTDTQYF. The CDR3 DNA is TGTGCCAGCAGCCGGCATACCGGGGATACAGATACGCAGTATTTT.

This clonotype was seen at least ten times. The gene calls are TRBV12-3 or TRBV12-4 and TRBJ2-1; no definite D call. Between the trimmed V and J ends, which lost 10 bases and 2 bases, there was a span of 9 bases. CDR3 length: 12 residues. The CDR3 bases are TGTGCCACCCGTGGGACCTACAATGAGCAGTTCTTC. Encoded protein: CATRGTYNEQFF.

This clonotype was counted many times. The genes are TRBV29-1 and TRBJ2-1; D unresolved. Germline assignment: CDR1 SQVTM and CDR2 ANQGSEA. The CDR3 is made up of 15 amino acids. V lost 7 bases to trimming and J lost 0 bases, with 16 bases between them. Written as DNA, the CDR3 is TGCAGCGCCCCGATCCTCGGAAGCTCCTACAATGAGCAGTTCTTC. Encoded protein: CSAPILGSSYNEQFF.

A note on this clonotype: Since a much larger clone is just one base distant, this may be a read error. This chain links TRBV20-1 with TRBJ2-3; possibly TRBD2 for D (6 bases). This CDR3 has 14 residues. Germline CDR1 is DFQATT and CDR2 is SNEGSKA (reference sequence). CDR3 sequence: CSAEGGTSIDTQYF. The CDR3 DNA reads as TGCAGTGCTGAGGGCGGCACTAGCATAGATACGCAGTATTTT.

The V call is TRBV7-2, the J call TRBJ2-7, with 10 bases fitting TRBD2. The germline CDR1 and CDR2 sequences are SGHTA and FQGNSA. The CDR3 consists of 16 residues. Trimming took 5 bases from V and 2 from J; bases not matched to a gene: 9. The CDR3 region has the DNA TGTGCCAGCAGCCTCGCGCTAGCGGGAGTCGCCTACGAGCAGTACTTC. This translates into CASSLALAGVAYEQYF.

The J gene is TRBJ2-7, the V gene TRBV9, with 9 bases aligning to TRBD1. Germline lookup yields CDR1 SGDLS and CDR2 YYNGEE. This CDR3 is 15 amino acids long. Trimming at V came to 2 bases and at J to 4 bases, leaving 7 bases not matched to a gene. CDR3 sequence: CASSVGGQGLYEQYF. CDR3 nucleotide sequence: TGTGCCAGCAGCGTGGGGGGACAGGGACTATACGAGCAGTACTTC.

This chain joins TRBV19 and TRBJ1-1; D not certain. The length of the CDR3 is 13 residues. Germline values: CDR1 LNHDA, CDR2 SQIVND (reference sequence). V was pared by 1 base and J by 1 base, with 4 bases between. CDR3 residues: CASSIATNTEAFF. The CDR3 DNA reads as TGTGCCAGTAGTATAGCCACGAACACTGAAGCTTTCTTT.

This clonotype was counted at least ten times. J is TRBJ1-6 and V is TRBV6-5; 7 nucleotides match TRBD1. The CDR3 covers 16 residues. Germline lookup yields CDR1 MNHEY and CDR2 SVGAGI. V lost 7 bases to trimming and J lost 10 bases; unmatched junction nucleotides: 16. Here the CDR3 reads CASISSAATGNSPLHF. The CDR3 coding sequence is TGTGCCAGCATTAGTTCGGCCGCGACAGGGAACTCACCCCTCCACTTT.

This clonotype was seen repeatedly, ten times or more. The V gene is TRBV20-1, the J gene TRBJ2-7; perhaps TRBD2 as D (6 bases). CDR1 is DFQATT, CDR2 SNEGSKA, per germline (reference sequence). With 8 bases removed from V and 1 base from J, the gap between germline ends came to 12 bases. This CDR3 region has 12 residues. The CDR3 DNA follows: TGCAGTTTGGAGGGGCAATCCTACGAGCAGTACTTC. Protein sequence: CSLEGQSYEQYF.

This clonotype has a count of ten or more. J is TRBJ2-3 and V is TRBV20-1; 13 bases map to TRBD2. V lost 0 bases, J lost 1 base, and 7 bases stayed unmatched. There are 18 residues in the CDR3. Germline-derived CDR1 and CDR2 are DFQATT and SNEGSKA (reference sequence). CDR3 bases: TGCAGTGCTAGAGACCTAGGACTAGCGGGAGTGGGCACAGATACGCAGTATTTT. Its translation is CSARDLGLAGVGTDTQYF.

This clonotype has ten or more counts. The chain uses TRBV7-9 and TRBJ2-7; D remains ambiguous. This CDR3 is built from 14 residues. CDR1 SEHNR and CDR2 FQNEAQ come from the germline V gene (reference sequence). V shed 8 bases and J shed 3 bases, with 17 bases lying between them. The CDR3 DNA follows: TGTGCCAGCGGGCCCCGGGTAGGAGTCTACGAGCAGTACTTC. Translated: CASGPRVGVYEQYF.